One and the same sample provided the 31 T cell receptor beta chains below, sequenced in a study of blood T cell repertoires in COVID-19. The method was immunoSEQ multiplex PCR; TCRdb's version includes in-frame clones alone and lacks a portion of them. In the table there are approximately 400,000 clones, roughly 86% of which are singletons. The specimen sequenced was peripheral blood. All receptors derive from a human donor with acute or convalescent COVID-19. The donor label of this sample is uncertain.

The chain has TRBV2 and TRBJ1-2, with 9 bases identical to TRBD1. The ends lost 6 bases at V and 3 bases at J; junction bases unmatched: 5. CDR3 length: 14 residues. Per germline, CDR1 SNHLY and CDR2 FYNNEI. This chain's CDR3 is CASSGDRGDYGYTF. The CDR3, as DNA: TGTGCCAGCAGCGGTGACAGGGGGGACTATGGCTACACCTTC.

V gene TRBV6-5 combines with J gene TRBJ2-1, with D unresolved. This CDR3 has 15 amino acids. V lost 6 bases and J 0 bases, leaving 12 bases between the germline ends. CDR1 and CDR2 from the germline V gene are MNHEY and SVGAGI. DNA for the CDR3: TGTGCCAGCAGAGCTACTGCGAGCTCCTACAATGAGCAGTTCTTC. It specifies CASRATASSYNEQFF.

This clone was seen only once. This chain links TRBV2 with TRBJ2-3, with D possibly matching TRBD2 (6 bases). Trimming took 6 bases from V and 1 from J, leaving 17 bases between them. The CDR3 totals 16 residues. In germline, CDR1 is SNHLY, CDR2 FYNNEI. CDR3 in DNA: TGTGCCAGCAGCGAGATTCGCGGGGTTCGCACAGATACGCAGTATTTT. Its translation is CASSEIRGVRTDTQYF.

The V gene is TRBV5-5, the J gene TRBJ1-2; 8 nucleotides match TRBD1. The CDR3 covers 15 residues. The V gene's germline CDR1 is SGHKS and CDR2 YYEKEE (reference sequence). V shed 0 bases, J shed 4 bases, and the junction held 5 bases outside the gene matches. The CDR3 is CASSLGQTGGYGYTF. The CDR3 bases are TGTGCCAGCAGCTTGGGACAAACAGGGGGCTATGGCTACACCTTC. Full variable domain (outside the CDR3, taken from reference TRBV5-5 and TRBJ1-2): DAGVTQSPTHLIKTRGQQVTLRCSPISGHKSVSWYQQVLGQGPQFIFQYYEKEERGRGNFPDRFSARQFPNYSSELNVNALLLGDSALYLCASSLGQTGGYGYTFGSGTRLTVV.

The gene calls are TRBV5-1 and TRBJ2-5; 12 nucleotides line up with TRBD2. The CDR3 totals 18 residues. V was clipped by 4 bases and J by 1 base; unmatched bases: 11. Germline V lookup: CDR1 SGHRS, CDR2 YFSETQ. CDR3 sequence: CASSLGLAGTQSQETQYF. Written as DNA, the CDR3 is TGCGCCAGCAGCCTTGGACTAGCGGGGACGCAAAGCCAAGAGACCCAGTACTTC.

The V call is TRBV5-5, the J call TRBJ2-2, with 7 bases matching TRBD2. CDR3 length equals 15 residues. Germline V lookup: CDR1 SGHKS, CDR2 YYEKEE (reference sequence). The V segment lost 3 bases and the J segment 5 bases; nucleotides outside the gene matches: 7. The CDR3 reads CASSWTSSVTGELFF. The CDR3 nucleotides read TGTGCCAGCAGCTGGACTAGTAGCGTTACCGGGGAGCTGTTTTTT.

The genes are TRBV5-1 and TRBJ2-7; TRBD2 might be the D (5 bases). Germline V gene sequence: CDR1 SGHRS, CDR2 YFSETQ. Trimming removed 2 bases from V and 5 bases from J, with 17 bases in between. The CDR3 consists of 15 residues. The CDR3 DNA is TGCGCCAGCAGCTTACGTGGACTGCTTAGCGACGAGCAGTACTTC. Protein: CASSLRGLLSDEQYF.

The J gene is TRBJ2-5, the V gene TRBV19, with D possibly being TRBD2 (5 bases). V gave up 4 bases and J gave up 5 bases, with 14 bases separating them. This CDR3 region has 14 residues. In germline, CDR1 is LNHDA, CDR2 SQIVND (reference sequence). The CDR3, as DNA: TGTGCCAGTAGTACCCCTCGGCGGGCTGAGACCCAGTACTTC. Translating gives CASSTPRRAETQYF.

The chain employs TRBV27 and TRBJ2-7, with D possibly being TRBD2 (6 bases). Germline V gives CDR1 MNHEY, CDR2 SMNVEV (reference sequence). Trimming took 7 bases from V and 2 from J, leaving 15 bases between them. CDR3 length: 14 residues. CDR3 protein: CASNLLGGTYEQYF. DNA for the CDR3: TGTGCCAGCAACCTCCTGGGCGGGACCTACGAGCAGTACTTC.

The chain has TRBV7-9 and TRBJ2-5; 13 bases fit TRBD2. The ends lost 5 bases at V and 5 bases at J; junction bases unmatched: 11. Germline V gene data show CDR1 as SEHNR and CDR2 as FQNEAQ (reference sequence). This CDR3 is 17 amino acids long. CDR3 region: CASSRTSGGDRGETQYF. The CDR3 coding sequence is TGTGCCAGCAGCAGGACTAGCGGGGGCGACAGAGGGGAGACCCAGTACTTC.

The gene calls are TRBV5-5 and TRBJ1-2, with 10 bases that match TRBD1. Germline lookup yields CDR1 SGHKS and CDR2 YYEKEE (reference sequence). V trimming: 4 bases; J trimming: 5 bases; junction bases outside the gene matches: 8. The CDR3 is 15 amino acids. The CDR3 spells CASSDPGTGVYGYTF. The DNA of the CDR3 is TGTGCCAGCAGCGACCCCGGGACAGGGGTTTATGGCTACACCTTC. The entire variable domain, with the rest obtained from reference TRBV5-5 and TRBJ1-2, is as follows: DAGVTQSPTHLIKTRGQQVTLRCSPISGHKSVSWYQQVLGQGPQFIFQYYEKEERGRGNFPDRFSARQFPNYSSELNVNALLLGDSALYLCASSDPGTGVYGYTFGSGTRLTVV.

The gene calls are TRBV7-8 and TRBJ1-1; 9 bases match TRBD1. The J segment lost 5 bases and the V segment lost 4 bases, leaving 5 bases of the junction unmatched. The CDR3 has 14 residues. The V gene's germline CDR1 is SGHVS and CDR2 FQNEAQ. The CDR3 bases are TGTGCCAGCAGCTGGGAGGACAGGGGAACTGAAGCTTTCTTT. Translating gives CASSWEDRGTEAFF.

The chain links TRBV6-4 to TRBJ1-5, with no clear D. V was shortened by 4 bases and J by 6 bases, with 7 bases between the two germline ends. Germline CDR1 reads MRHNA; CDR2 reads SNTAGT. This CDR3 has 12 residues. Written as DNA, the CDR3 is TGTGCCAGCAGTGCCCTAGGTCAGCCCCAGCATTTT. It specifies CASSALGQPQHF.

This chain connects TRBV6-5 to TRBJ1-1; TRBD1 agrees at 9 bases. The V segment lost 6 bases and the J segment 5 bases; nucleotides outside the gene matches: 10. The CDR3 contains 15 residues. The germline CDR1 and CDR2 sequences are MNHEY and SVGAGI. The CDR3 protein is CASSSDRGGWTEAFF. CDR3 sequence (DNA): TGTGCCAGCAGCTCGGACAGGGGTGGATGGACTGAAGCTTTCTTT.

CDR3 sequence reads: CAISADRGLGYTF. The CDR3 DNA follows: TGTGCCATCAGTGCGGACAGGGGGCTTGGCTACACCTTC. The genes are TRBV10-3 and TRBJ1-2; 11 positions match TRBD1. This CDR3 comprises 13 residues. Germline V gene sequence: CDR1 ENHRY, CDR2 SYGVKD. J gave up 7 bases and V 4 bases, and 2 bases lay outside the gene matches.

This sequence joins TRBV6-5 and TRBJ1-5; 8 nucleotides match TRBD1. The V gene end was trimmed by 6 bases and the J gene end by 1 base; junction bases not matched to a gene: 5. Germline values: CDR1 MNHEY, CDR2 SVGAGI. CDR3 length: 15 residues. The CDR3, as DNA: TGTGCCAGCAGGCCCAGGGGGCACAGCAATCAGCCCCAGCATTTT. Amino acid sequence: CASRPRGHSNQPQHF.

The genes are TRBV5-6 and TRBJ1-4; D is undetermined. Looked up from germline, CDR1 is SGHDT and CDR2 is YYEEEE. This CDR3 is built from 13 residues. V gave up 1 base and J gave up 9 bases, with 10 bases separating them. This CDR3 reads CASSLRAGKKLFF. The CDR3, as DNA: TGTGCCAGCAGCTTGCGAGCGGGCAAAAAACTGTTTTTT.

V usage is TRBV6-5 and J usage is TRBJ1-1, with D hard to call. Trimming pared 7 bases from V and 0 bases from J, leaving 9 bases between. The CDR3 loop spans 13 amino acids. Looked up from germline, CDR1 is MNHEY and CDR2 is SVGAGI. The CDR3, as DNA: TGTGCCAGCAAGGTAGCAGTGAACACTGAAGCTTTCTTT. Translating it yields CASKVAVNTEAFF.

The rearrangement joins TRBV2 to TRBJ1-5, with 8 bases that match TRBD1. This CDR3 is built from 15 residues. V lost 0 bases and J lost 9; bases outside the gene matches: 7. Germline V gene lookup returns CDR1 SNHLY and CDR2 FYNNEI. CDR3 amino acids: CASSEARTGIRPQHF. The CDR3 DNA is TGTGCCAGCAGTGAAGCCAGGACAGGGATTAGGCCCCAGCATTTT.

The chain combines TRBV6-5 with TRBJ1-1; TRBD1 might be the D (6 bases). The CDR3 loop spans 12 amino acids. V lost 6 bases, J lost 8 bases, and 13 bases lay in between. Germline V gene sequence: CDR1 MNHEY, CDR2 SVGAGI. In DNA, the CDR3 is TGTGCCAGCAGATTAACAGGGTTGGAAGCTTTCTTT. Residues: CASRLTGLEAFF.

J is TRBJ1-1 and V is TRBV6-6; TRBD1 is a possible D gene (6 bases). This CDR3 comprises 14 residues. The germline V and J ends were trimmed by 9 bases and 0 bases, with 14 bases remaining between them. The germline V gene encodes CDR1 MNHNY and CDR2 SVGAGI (reference sequence). In DNA form, the CDR3 reads TGTGCCAGTACGAGGGGGAACGTGAACACTGAAGCTTTCTTT. This gives the protein CASTRGNVNTEAFF.

The chain has TRBV3-1 (or the pseudogene TRBV3-2) and TRBJ2-3, with D possibly being TRBD1 (6 bases). The ends were cut back, 4 bases at V and 7 bases at J, with 15 bases in the middle. The CDR3 runs to 14 residues. From germline, CDR1 is LGHDT and CDR2 YNNKEL (reference sequence). The CDR3 DNA reads as TGTGCCAGCAGCCGCACAGGGTGGAAGTATACGCAGTATTTT. Translation gives CASSRTGWKYTQYF.

The chain's CDR3 is CASSPNRGNNQHF. In DNA form, the CDR3 reads TGTGCCAGCAGTCCGAACAGGGGAAACAATCAGCATTTT. The chain combines TRBV6-5 with TRBJ1-5, with 7 bases that match TRBD1. This CDR3 region has 13 residues. CDR1 and CDR2 from the germline V gene are MNHEY and SVGAGI. The ends lost 5 bases at V and 13 bases at J; junction bases unmatched: 11.

The CDR3 protein is CASSKIDRGLNQPQHF. The CDR3 nucleotides read TGTGCCAGCAGTAAAATTGACAGGGGGCTCAATCAGCCCCAGCATTTT. The V call is TRBV28, the J call TRBJ1-5; 10 positions match TRBD1. The length of the CDR3 is 16 residues. Germline-derived CDR1 and CDR2 are MDHEN and SYDVKM. After removal of 5 bases from V and 3 bases from J, the junction contained 7 bases not matched to a gene.

In this sample, this clone turned up once. Within the sample, other DNA sequences also encode this same CDR3. The gene calls are TRBV18 and TRBJ1-1, with a tentative D call TRBD1 (5 bases). CDR3 size: 14 residues. Trimming shortened V by 4 bases and J by 1 base, and 10 bases separated the two germline ends. Germline V gene lookup returns CDR1 KGHSH and CDR2 LQKENI. The CDR3 coding sequence is TGTGCCAGCTCACTCACCGGGGGGAACACTGAAGCTTTCTTT. Translated: CASSLTGGNTEAFF.

The V gene is TRBV18, the J gene TRBJ1-6; D is unclear. This CDR3 is 14 amino acids long. Trimming pared 3 bases from V and 7 bases from J, leaving 10 bases between. The germline gives CDR1 KGHSH, CDR2 LQKENI. The CDR3 coding sequence is TGTGCCAGCTCACCTACCAGCGCGAATTCACCCCTCCACTTT. This codes for CASSPTSANSPLHF. The full variable domain, with the rest looked up from reference TRBV18 and TRBJ1-6, is NAGVMQNPRHLVRRRGQEARLRCSPMKGHSHVYWYRQLPEEGLKFMVYLQKENIIDESGMPKERFSAEFPKEGPSILRIQQVVRGDSAAYFCASSPTSANSPLHFGNGTRLTVT.

J is TRBJ2-1 and V is TRBV11-1; 10 nucleotides agree with TRBD2. This CDR3 contains 16 residues. V gave up 2 bases and J gave up 6 bases; unmatched junction bases: 7. Germline V gene data show CDR1 as SGHAT and CDR2 as FQDESV (reference sequence). CDR3 DNA: TGTGCCAGCAGCTTACCTGTAGCGGGAGGAATCAATGAGCAGTTCTTC. It translates to CASSLPVAGGINEQFF.

There are many counts of this clone. This chain links TRBV7-9 with TRBJ2-1; D remains unclear. The CDR3 has 13 residues. The germline V and J ends were trimmed by 1 base and 7 bases, with 8 bases remaining between them. Germline assignment: CDR1 SEHNR and CDR2 FQNEAQ (reference sequence). The CDR3 region is CASSLGARNEQFF. The CDR3 nucleotides are TGTGCCAGCAGCTTAGGTGCTAGAAATGAGCAGTTCTTC.

A note on this clone: This sample includes further DNA sequences coding for the same CDR3. This sequence joins TRBV27 and TRBJ2-1, with 11 positions matching TRBD2. The germline V gene encodes CDR1 MNHEY and CDR2 SMNVEV (reference sequence). The CDR3 covers 14 residues. After removal of 4 bases from V and 6 bases from J, the junction contained 2 bases not matched to a gene. CDR3 protein: CASSSGTSGNEQFF. In nucleotides, the CDR3 is TGTGCCAGCAGTTCAGGGACTAGCGGCAATGAGCAGTTCTTC.

This clone turned up a few times. J is TRBJ2-4 and V is TRBV3-1 (or the pseudogene TRBV3-2), with 9 positions matching TRBD2. Looked up from germline, CDR1 is LGHDT and CDR2 is YNNKEL (reference sequence). Germline trimming cut 2 bases from V and 7 bases from J; bases unmatched to any gene: 9. The CDR3 is made up of 16 amino acids. The chain's CDR3 is CASSQLGTSSSNIQYF. The CDR3, as DNA: TGTGCCAGCAGCCAACTGGGGACTAGCTCATCCAACATTCAGTACTTC.

This sequence joins TRBV5-5 and TRBJ2-7, with D possibly being TRBD1 (5 bases). This CDR3 contains 13 residues. Germline values: CDR1 SGHKS, CDR2 YYEKEE (reference sequence). V was cut by 5 bases and J by 6 bases, with 15 bases left in between. CDR3 residues: CASRVREPLEQYF. The CDR3 region has the DNA TGTGCCAGCAGGGTCAGGGAACCTCTCGAGCAGTACTTC.